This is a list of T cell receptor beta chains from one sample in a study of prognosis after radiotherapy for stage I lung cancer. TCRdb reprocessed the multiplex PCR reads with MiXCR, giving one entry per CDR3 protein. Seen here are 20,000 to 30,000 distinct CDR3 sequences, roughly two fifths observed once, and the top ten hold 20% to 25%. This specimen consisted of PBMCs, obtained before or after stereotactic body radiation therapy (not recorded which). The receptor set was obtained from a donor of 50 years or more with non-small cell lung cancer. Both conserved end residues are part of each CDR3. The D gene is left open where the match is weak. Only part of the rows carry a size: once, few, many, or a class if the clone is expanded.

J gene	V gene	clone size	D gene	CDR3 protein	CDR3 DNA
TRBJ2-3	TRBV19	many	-	CASRARWGTDTQYF	TGTGCCAGTAGGGCTCGGTGGGGCACAGATACGCAGTATTTT
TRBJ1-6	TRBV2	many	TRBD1	CASSLTGQSYNSPLHF	TGTGCCAGCTCACTGACAGGGCAATCCTATAATTCACCCCTCCACTTT
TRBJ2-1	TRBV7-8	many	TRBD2	CASSFRVGAGSRDEQFF	TGTGCCAGCAGCTTCCGTGTTGGAGCGGGATCTAGGGATGAGCAGTTCTTC
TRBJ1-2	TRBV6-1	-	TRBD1	CASSPDRGQSFTF	TGTGCCAGCAGTCCTGACAGGGGGCAGAGCTTCACCTTC
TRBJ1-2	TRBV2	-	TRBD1	CAYRQGAQHYGYIF	TGTGCCTACCGGCAGGGGGCTCAGCACTATGGCTACATCTTC
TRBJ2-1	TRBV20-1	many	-	CSAPPRSGGSNEQFF	TGCAGTGCTCCCCCCCGAAGCGGCGGGTCCAATGAGCAGTTCTTC
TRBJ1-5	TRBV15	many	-	CATSRAGNQPQHF	TGTGCCACCAGCAGAGCTGGAAATCAGCCCCAGCATTTT
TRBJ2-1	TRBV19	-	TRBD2	CAASQGLAGEQFF	TGTGCCGCTAGTCAGGGACTAGCGGGGGAGCAGTTCTTC
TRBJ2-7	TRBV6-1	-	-	CASSLGRRGVSSYEQYF	TGTGCCAGCAGTCTAGGGCGGCGCGGGGTGAGCTCCTACGAGCAGTACTTC
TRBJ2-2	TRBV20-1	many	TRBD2	CSAREPGLAGAGELFF	TGCAGTGCTAGAGAGCCGGGACTAGCGGGAGCCGGGGAGCTGTTTTTT
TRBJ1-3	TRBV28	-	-	CASSKSTGNTIYF	TGTGCCAGCAGTAAGAGTACTGGAAACACCATATATTTT
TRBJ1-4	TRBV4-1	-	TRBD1	CASSPSQGSTTNEKLFF	TGCGCCAGCAGCCCCTCACAGGGGTCGACAACTAATGAAAAACTGTTTTTT
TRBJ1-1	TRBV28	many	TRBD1	CASRLQGLTEAFF	TGTGCCAGCAGATTACAGGGGCTTACTGAAGCTTTCTTT
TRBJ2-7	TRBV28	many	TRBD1	CASSLFPGAGGSYEQYF	TGTGCCAGCAGTTTATTTCCCGGGGCAGGGGGAAGCTACGAGCAGTACTTC
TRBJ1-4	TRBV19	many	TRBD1	CASSSGTATNEKLFF	TGTGCCAGTAGCTCCGGGACAGCAACTAATGAAAAACTGTTTTTT
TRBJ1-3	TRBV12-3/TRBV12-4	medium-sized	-	CASSLSAGNTIYF	TGTGCCAGCAGTTTATCTGCTGGAAACACCATATATTTT
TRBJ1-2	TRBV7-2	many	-	CASSYYQGQGGYTF	TGTGCCAGCAGCTATTATCAGGGTCAAGGGGGCTACACCTTC
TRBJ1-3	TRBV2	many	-	CASSEEQGPSGNTIYF	TGTGCCAGCAGCGAAGAACAGGGCCCCTCTGGAAACACCATATATTTT
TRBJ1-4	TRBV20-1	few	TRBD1	CSAPSRDSNEKLFF	TGCAGTGCTCCCAGCCGGGACAGTAATGAAAAACTGTTTTTT
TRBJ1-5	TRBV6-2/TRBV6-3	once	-	CASSHDGYHPQHF	TGTGCCAGCAGTCACGATGGTTATCATCCCCAGCATTTT
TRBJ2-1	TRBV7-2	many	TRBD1	CASSPMRTGFDEQFF	TGTGCCAGCAGCCCCATGAGGACAGGGTTTGATGAGCAGTTCTTC
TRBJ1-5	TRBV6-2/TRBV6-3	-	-	CASSAGPIHFNSNKPQHF	TGTGCCAGCAGTGCAGGGCCCATCCATTTTAATAGCAATAAGCCCCAGCATTTT
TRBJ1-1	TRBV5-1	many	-	CASSLVLRGQTNTEAFF	TGCGCCAGCAGCTTGGTACTACGGGGGCAGACCAACACTGAAGCTTTCTTT
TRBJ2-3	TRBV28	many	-	CASRLVGDTQYF	TGTGCCAGCCGATTGGTGGGGGATACGCAGTATTTT
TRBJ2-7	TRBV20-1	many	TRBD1	CSASDRDYEQYF	TGCAGTGCTAGTGACAGGGACTACGAGCAGTACTTC
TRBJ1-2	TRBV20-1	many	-	CSAILRPRGYTF	TGCAGTGCTATTCTCCGACCGCGGGGCTACACCTTC
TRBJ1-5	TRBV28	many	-	CASRMTVSNQPQHF	TGTGCCAGCAGGATGACAGTTAGCAATCAGCCCCAGCATTTT
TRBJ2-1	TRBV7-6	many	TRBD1	CASSLPQGQGKYEQFF	TGTGCCAGCAGCTTACCCCAAGGACAGGGGAAGTATGAGCAGTTCTTC
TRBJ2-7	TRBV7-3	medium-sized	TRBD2	CASSSSGTSYEQYF	TGTGCCAGCAGTTCTAGCGGGACGTCCTACGAGCAGTACTTC
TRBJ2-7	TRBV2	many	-	CATLLAYEQYF	TGTGCCACCCTATTGGCCTACGAGCAGTACTTC
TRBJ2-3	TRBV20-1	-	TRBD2	CSARCASGITDTQYF	TGCAGTGCTAGATGTGCTAGCGGGATTACAGATACGCAGTATTTT
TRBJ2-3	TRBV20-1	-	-	CSASPSDPRITDTQYF	TGCAGTGCTAGTCCCTCAGATCCTAGGATCACAGATACGCAGTATTTT
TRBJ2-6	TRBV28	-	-	CASSQVPESGANVLTF	TGCGCCAGCAGCCAAGTACCCGAATCTGGGGCCAACGTCCTGACTTTC
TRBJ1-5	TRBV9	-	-	CASSGGGSNQPQHF	TGTGCCAGCAGCGGTGGTGGAAGCAATCAGCCCCAGCATTTT
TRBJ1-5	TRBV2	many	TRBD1	CASSATGYHQPQHF	TGTGCCAGCAGTGCGACAGGGTACCATCAGCCCCAGCATTTT
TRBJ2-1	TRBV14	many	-	CASSQIAKGNEQFF	TGTGCCAGCAGCCAAATCGCAAAGGGGAATGAGCAGTTCTTC
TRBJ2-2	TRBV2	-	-	CASTPLGSGNTGELFF	TGTGCCAGCACCCCCTTAGGTAGCGGGAACACCGGGGAGCTGTTTTTT
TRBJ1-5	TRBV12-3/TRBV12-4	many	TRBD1	CASSITGARNQPQHF	TGTGCCAGCAGCATAACAGGGGCTAGAAATCAGCCCCAGCATTTT
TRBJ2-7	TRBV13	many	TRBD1	CASSLATGGTYEQYF	TGTGCCAGCAGCTTAGCTACAGGGGGAACCTACGAGCAGTACTTC
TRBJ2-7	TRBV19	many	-	CASSNGVGYEQYF	TGTGCCAGTAGTAACGGGGTGGGCTACGAGCAGTACTTC
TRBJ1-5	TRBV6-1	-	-	CASSGQAGIGNQPQHF	TGTGCCAGCAGTGGGCAGGCGGGGATTGGCAATCAGCCCCAGCATTTT
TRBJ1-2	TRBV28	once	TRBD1	CASRGTGTTGYTF	TGTGCCAGCAGAGGGACAGGGACTACGGGCTACACCTTC
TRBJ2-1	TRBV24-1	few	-	CATSDLGPGKYNEQFF	TGTGCCACCAGTGATTTAGGCCCGGGGAAATACAATGAGCAGTTCTTC
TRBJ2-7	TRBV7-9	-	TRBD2	CASSARLSSGRDEQYF	TGTGCCAGCAGCGCACGGCTTTCTAGCGGGAGAGACGAGCAGTACTTC
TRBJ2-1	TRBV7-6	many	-	CASSLGSGLLIGEQFF	TGTGCCAGCAGCTTAGGTTCAGGACTATTAATCGGTGAGCAGTTCTTC
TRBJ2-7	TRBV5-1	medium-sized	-	CASSLAQGSSYEQYF	TGCGCCAGCAGCTTAGCGCAGGGCAGCTCCTACGAGCAGTACTTC
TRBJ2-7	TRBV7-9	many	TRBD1	CASSTGQATYEQYF	TGTGCCAGCAGCACGGGACAGGCAACCTACGAGCAGTACTTC
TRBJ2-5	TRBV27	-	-	CASSSYLGTASESETQYF	TGTGCCAGCAGTTCTTACTTGGGCACAGCCTCCGAAAGTGAGACCCAGTACTTC
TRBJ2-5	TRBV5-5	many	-	CASSLPATMNQETQYF	TGTGCCAGCAGCTTACCAGCTACAATGAACCAAGAGACCCAGTACTTC
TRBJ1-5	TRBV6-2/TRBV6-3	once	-	CASNERRLGNQPQHF	TGTGCCAGCAACGAAAGGCGACTGGGCAATCAGCCCCAGCATTTT
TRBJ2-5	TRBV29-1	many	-	CSARGVGGETQYF	TGCAGCGCCCGGGGAGTTGGGGGAGAGACCCAGTACTTC
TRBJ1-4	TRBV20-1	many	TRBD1	CSARDQDRDEKLFF	TGCAGTGCTAGAGATCAGGACAGGGATGAAAAACTGTTTTTT
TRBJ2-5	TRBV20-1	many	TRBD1	CSGTDRVQETQYF	TGCAGTGGCACGGACAGGGTTCAAGAGACCCAGTACTTC
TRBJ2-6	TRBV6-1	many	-	CASRGYRPTRTSGANVLTF	TGTGCCAGCAGAGGTTACCGACCCACCCGGACTTCTGGGGCCAACGTCCTGACTTTC